A selection of T cell receptor beta chains follows, all from one sample in a study of T cells in Graves' hyperthyroidism and ophthalmopathy. TCRdb re-analysed the multiplex PCR reads in MiXCR, keeping a single row per CDR3 protein. The top ten hold 8.9% of the sample, which has about 840,000 distinct CDR3 sequences, 35% to 40% seen once. The sample consisted of blood. The receptors originated from a man younger than 35 with Graves' hyperthyroidism. Each CDR3 is given without its conserved first and last residue. The D gene is left open where the match is weak.

d_gene: .; j_gene: TRBJ2-2; v_gene: TRBV20-1; CDR3aa: SAGRLTGELF
d_gene: .; j_gene: TRBJ2-7; v_gene: TRBV7-2; CDR3aa: ASSLGQNTYEQY
d_gene: TRBD1; j_gene: TRBJ2-7; v_gene: TRBV4-2; CDR3aa: AAGDSAYEQY
d_gene: .; j_gene: TRBJ2-7; v_gene: TRBV4-3; CDR3aa: ASSQEPQGYEQY
d_gene: .; j_gene: TRBJ2-5; v_gene: TRBV2; CDR3aa: ASSLKTQY
d_gene: .; j_gene: TRBJ1-2; v_gene: TRBV5-1; CDR3aa: ASSLGTEPGYA
d_gene: .; j_gene: TRBJ2-3; v_gene: TRBV10-3; CDR3aa: ACQDASTDTQY
d_gene: .; j_gene: TRBJ1-2; v_gene: TRBV6-1; CDR3aa: ASSISGYT
d_gene: .; j_gene: TRBJ1-2; v_gene: TRBV7-8; CDR3aa: ASSLVKGDYGYT
d_gene: TRBD1; j_gene: TRBJ2-7; v_gene: TRBV10-3; CDR3aa: ASTPDRLFYEQY
d_gene: .; j_gene: TRBJ1-2; v_gene: TRBV20-1; CDR3aa: SAAPRLFASGYT
d_gene: .; j_gene: TRBJ2-2; v_gene: TRBV7-2; CDR3aa: ASSSDWTGELF
d_gene: .; j_gene: TRBJ1-2; v_gene: TRBV2; CDR3aa: ASRIRVWDSGNT
d_gene: .; j_gene: TRBJ2-5; v_gene: TRBV7-2; CDR3aa: ASSSVAGYGNTGETQY
d_gene: .; j_gene: TRBJ1-1; v_gene: TRBV29-1; CDR3aa: SLNRKAF
d_gene: TRBD1; j_gene: TRBJ2-7; v_gene: TRBV11-2; CDR3aa: ASSLDPGTGSYEQY